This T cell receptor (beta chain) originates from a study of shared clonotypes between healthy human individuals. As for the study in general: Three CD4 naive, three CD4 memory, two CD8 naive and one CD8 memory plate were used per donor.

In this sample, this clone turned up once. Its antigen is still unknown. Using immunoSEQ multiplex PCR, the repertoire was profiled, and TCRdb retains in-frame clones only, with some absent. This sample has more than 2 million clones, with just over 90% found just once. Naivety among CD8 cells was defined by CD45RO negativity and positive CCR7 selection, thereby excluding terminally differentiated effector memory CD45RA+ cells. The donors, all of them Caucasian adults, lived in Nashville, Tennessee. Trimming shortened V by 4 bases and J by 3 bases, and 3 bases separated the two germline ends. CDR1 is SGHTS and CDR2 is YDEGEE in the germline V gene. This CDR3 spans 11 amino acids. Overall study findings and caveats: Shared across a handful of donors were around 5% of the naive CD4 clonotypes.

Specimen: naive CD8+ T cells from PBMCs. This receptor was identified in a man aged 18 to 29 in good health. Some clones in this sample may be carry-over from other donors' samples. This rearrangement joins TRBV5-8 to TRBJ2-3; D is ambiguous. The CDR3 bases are TGTGCCAGCAGCCCGACAGATACGCAGTATTTT. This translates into CASSPTDTQYF.